These 5 T cell receptor beta chains originate from one sample sequenced in a study of T cells in Graves' hyperthyroidism and ophthalmopathy. The CDR3 regions of TCR beta were amplified from RNA transcripts. Using the HTBI primer set, a first-round RT-PCR was run on the TCR CDR3. TCRdb redid the calling of the multiplex PCR reads with MiXCR, one entry per CDR3 protein. The data contain roughly 660,000 distinct CDR3 sequences, roughly 17% of them singletons. Sequenced input: blood. These receptor sequences come from a man between 45 and 60 years old with Graves' hyperthyroidism.

Many counts were recorded for this clonotype. The chain uses TRBV11-2 and TRBJ2-7; D is perhaps TRBD2 (6 bases). The germline CDR1 and CDR2 sequences are SGHAT and FQNNGV. Trimming pared 6 bases from V and 0 bases from J, leaving 9 bases between. The CDR3 has 13 amino acids. CDR3 protein: CASRAGYSYEQYF. The CDR3 DNA reads as TGTGCCAGCAGAGCGGGCTACTCCTACGAGCAGTACTTC.

The table lists this clonotype with many counts. The V call is TRBV6-2 or TRBV6-3, the J call TRBJ2-1; 14 nucleotides agree with TRBD2. In germline, CDR1 is MNHEY, CDR2 SVGEGT. The CDR3 length is 17 residues. J lost 5 bases, V lost 1 base, and 4 bases had no gene match. This CDR3 is CASSYWGTSGSHNEQFF. As DNA, the CDR3 is TGTGCCAGCAGTTACTGGGGGACTAGCGGGAGCCACAATGAGCAGTTCTTC.

This clonotype was counted many times. The rearrangement joins TRBV5-1 to TRBJ2-3; D is perhaps TRBD2 (6 bases). Germline V gene data show CDR1 as SGHRS and CDR2 as YFSETQ. The CDR3 runs to 15 residues. V was trimmed by 3 bases and J by 0 bases, leaving 11 bases between them. The CDR3 sequence is CASSSGTASTDTQYF. The CDR3 DNA sequence: TGCGCCAGCAGCTCCGGGACTGCTAGCACAGATACGCAGTATTTT.

This clonotype was observed a handful of times. The genes are TRBV7-8 and TRBJ2-6, with 7 bases identical to TRBD1. With V trimmed by 5 bases and J by 4 bases, 17 bases remained unmatched. The CDR3 is 19 amino acids. The germline gives CDR1 SGHVS, CDR2 FQNEAQ. The DNA of the CDR3 is TGTGCCAGCAGCCCCATGCCGGGACAGTCCTTTTCCGGGGCCAACGTCCTGACTTTC. It specifies CASSPMPGQSFSGANVLTF.

V is TRBV6-2 or TRBV6-3 and J is TRBJ2-7, with 7 nucleotides matching TRBD1. The V gene end was trimmed by 7 bases and the J gene end by 4 bases; junction bases not matched to a gene: 13. The CDR3 has 15 residues. Germline CDR1 MNHEY, CDR2 SVGEGT. The CDR3 sequence: CASNLGQGDIYEQYF. The CDR3 DNA reads as TGTGCCAGCAACTTGGGGCAGGGGGACATTTACGAGCAGTACTTC.